This TCR beta chain was obtained from a study of blood T cell repertoires in COVID-19. Overall study: Samples taken during acute and convalescent COVID-19 were collected in the United States, Italy and Spain. Sources were T cells, B-cell-depleted T cells, or PBMCs; the material itself was cDNA or gDNA.

Source study methods: Counts of nucleated cells, estimated from reference gene primer amplification, were obtained. Sequencing used immunoSEQ multiplex PCR; TCRdb keeps in-frame clones, though not all of them. V and J calls plus clone size are reproduced from that table; the DNA served to infer D and trimming. Here the sample spans some 100,000 clones, about nine tenths being singletons. Trimming took off 0 bases at V and 4 bases at J, with 6 bases between the two ends. Germline CDR1 LNHDA, CDR2 SQIVND (reference sequence). The CDR3 has 13 residues. Input material: peripheral blood. The clonotype was recovered from a man aged 45-65 years with acute or convalescent COVID-19. The chain combines TRBV19 with TRBJ1-2; tentative D call: TRBD1 (6 bases). The CDR3: CASSIEQGYGYTF. The DNA for the CDR3 is TGTGCCAGTAGTATAGAACAGGGCTATGGCTACACCTTC.